These 19 T cell receptor beta chains were sequenced from one sample in a study of OX40 agonist ivuxolimab in advanced cancers. Assay used: immunoSEQ multiplex PCR; TCRdb lists only in-frame clones, some missing. The table records 20,000 to 30,000 clones, around 85% of them present only once. The sample here was CD4+ or CD8+ T cells sorted from blood, taken in a trial of the OX40 agonist ivuxolimab. These receptors were obtained from an adult with an advanced solid tumor such as melanoma, head and neck, liver or kidney cancer.

The genes are TRBV27 and TRBJ2-3, with 10 bases identical to TRBD2. Trimming took 5 bases from V and 3 from J; bases not matched to a gene: 2. Per the germline V gene, CDR1 is MNHEY and CDR2 is SMNVEV (reference sequence). The CDR3 is made up of 14 amino acids. The chain's CDR3 is CASSPGLATDTQYF. The CDR3 nucleotides are TGTGCCAGCAGTCCGGGACTAGCGACAGATACGCAGTATTTT.

V gene TRBV19 combines with J gene TRBJ1-1, with a possible D match to TRBD1 (6 bases). Germline V CDR1 and CDR2: LNHDA, SQIVND (reference sequence). Deletions cut 4 bases from V and 6 bases from J, with 15 bases between. This CDR3 comprises 14 residues. The CDR3: CASSTIGGQAEAFF. The CDR3 DNA follows: TGTGCCAGTAGTACCATAGGGGGTCAAGCTGAAGCTTTCTTT.

The V and J genes are TRBV10-3 and TRBJ1-2; 11 bases map to TRBD1. Germline values: CDR1 ENHRY, CDR2 SYGVKD. The junction had 10 bases not matched to a gene; V was cut back by 0 bases and J by 4 bases. CDR3 length: 18 amino acids. CDR3 nucleotide sequence: TGTGCCATCAGTGAGTCCCCGGGACAGGGGGTCACGGTCTATGGCTACACCTTC. Its protein product is CAISESPGQGVTVYGYTF.

In its sample, this clone is medium-sized. The chain uses TRBV19 and TRBJ1-5, with D perhaps TRBD1 (6 bases). Trimming took off 3 bases at V and 3 bases at J, with 15 bases between the two ends. CDR3 length equals 16 residues. In germline, CDR1 is LNHDA, CDR2 SQIVND (reference sequence). This CDR3 is CASSITPTGFNQPQHF. DNA of the CDR3: TGTGCCAGTAGTATCACCCCAACAGGGTTCAATCAGCCCCAGCATTTT.

The rearrangement joins TRBV9 to TRBJ1-3; D is uncertain. This CDR3 has 11 residues. Germline V lookup: CDR1 SGDLS, CDR2 YYNGEE. The V end was cut by 4 bases, the J end by 8 bases, with 7 bases between. CDR3 in amino acids: CASSPGDTIYF. In nucleotides, the CDR3 is TGTGCCAGCAGCCCCGGGGACACCATATATTTT.

This chain connects TRBV7-9 to TRBJ2-3; 12 bases are shared with TRBD2. CDR1 and CDR2 from the germline V gene are SEHNR and FQNEAQ (reference sequence). The CDR3 contains 15 residues. Trimming removed 5 bases from V and 8 bases from J; junction bases left unmatched: 8. The chain's CDR3 is CASSLTSGGFITQYF. The CDR3 nucleotides read TGTGCCAGCAGCCTGACTAGCGGGGGCTTCATTACGCAGTATTTT.

The chain employs TRBV7-9 and TRBJ2-7; unclear D gene. Germline CDR1 and CDR2: SEHNR and FQNEAQ (reference sequence). The CDR3 loop spans 14 amino acids. V shed 3 bases and J shed 3 bases, with 12 bases lying between them. CDR3 region: CASSFRGMGYEQYF. CDR3 in DNA: TGTGCCAGCAGCTTCCGTGGAATGGGCTACGAGCAGTACTTC.

The chain couples TRBV11-2 to TRBJ2-3; 7 bases are a match to TRBD2. This CDR3 spans 13 amino acids. Germline-derived CDR1 and CDR2 are SGHAT and FQNNGV. Trimming at V came to 2 bases and at J to 6 bases, leaving 2 bases not matched to a gene. The DNA for the CDR3 is TGTGCCAGCAGCTTACAGGGAGGGGATACGCAGTATTTT. Translated, it gives CASSLQGGDTQYF.

This clone has only one observation. CDR3: CASSLGGWEETQYF. CDR3 DNA sequence: TGTGCCAGCAGTTTAGGTGGCTGGGAAGAGACCCAGTACTTC. The chain recombines TRBV27 with TRBJ2-5, with D hard to call. With 2 bases removed from V and 3 bases from J, the gap between germline ends came to 10 bases. The CDR3 length is 14 residues. Germline values: CDR1 MNHEY, CDR2 SMNVEV (reference sequence).

The chain employs TRBV5-1 and TRBJ1-6; possibly TRBD1 for D (5 bases). CDR1 and CDR2 from the germline V gene are SGHRS and YFSETQ. The length of the CDR3 is 14 residues. Trimming stripped 0 bases from V and 7 bases from J, with 8 bases between. CDR3 residues: CASSLGGENSPLHF. CDR3 nucleotide sequence: TGCGCCAGCAGCTTGGGAGGGGAAAATTCACCCCTCCACTTT.

This clone has more than one count but fewer than ten. This chain joins TRBV20-1 and TRBJ2-4; 7 bases fit TRBD2. CDR3 length equals 10 residues. Trimming took 6 bases from V and 9 from J; bases not matched to a gene: 2. Germline CDR1 is DFQATT and CDR2 is SNEGSKA (reference sequence). The CDR3 DNA follows: TGCAGTGCCAGGGAGGGCATTCAGTACTTC. Its translation: CSAREGIQYF.

DNA for the CDR3: TGCGCCAGCAGGGCAGGGGTAGACACTGAAGCTTTCTTT. It encodes CASRAGVDTEAFF. The chain recombines TRBV4-1 with TRBJ1-1; maybe TRBD1 (6 bases). The CDR3 contains 13 residues. Germline V gene sequence: CDR1 MGHRA, CDR2 YSYEKL. The V gene lost 6 bases and the J gene lost 3 bases, with 11 bases spanning the gap.

The V and J genes are TRBV12-5 and TRBJ2-7; D is uncertain. The CDR3 length is 17 residues. Germline loops: CDR1 LGHNT, CDR2 FRNRAP. With 1 base removed from V and 0 bases from J, the gap between germline ends came to 16 bases. CDR3 in amino acids: CASGLESPGLSSYEQYF. The CDR3 bases are TGTGCTAGTGGTTTGGAAAGCCCGGGCCTTAGCTCCTACGAGCAGTACTTC.

This CDR3 is CASSAGMGVTEAFF. Written as DNA, the CDR3 is TGTGCCAGTAGTGCCGGTATGGGAGTCACTGAAGCTTTCTTT. The genes are TRBV19 and TRBJ1-1, with unresolved D. The length of the CDR3 is 14 residues. The V end lost 5 bases, the J end lost 4 bases, and 14 bases lay between the germline ends. Looked up from germline, CDR1 is LNHDA and CDR2 is SQIVND (reference sequence).

The genes are TRBV7-9 and TRBJ2-5; D perhaps matches TRBD2 (6 bases). The germline gives CDR1 SEHNR, CDR2 FQNEAQ (reference sequence). V lost 7 bases and J lost 1, with 7 bases in between. This CDR3 region has 12 residues. This CDR3 is CASKGLQETQYF. CDR3 coding DNA: TGTGCCAGCAAGGGACTCCAAGAGACCCAGTACTTC.

The genes are TRBV9 and TRBJ2-1; D remains unclear. Trimming took off 0 bases at V and 0 bases at J, with 7 bases between the two ends. Germline CDR1 is SGDLS and CDR2 is YYNGEE. The CDR3 sequence is 15 residues long. Written as DNA, the CDR3 is TGTGCCAGCAGCGTAGGCTACAGCTCCTACAATGAGCAGTTCTTC. Translated, it gives CASSVGYSSYNEQFF. The variable domain in full, completed from reference TRBV9 and TRBJ2-1, reads DSGVTQTPKHLITATGQRVTLRCSPRSGDLSVYWYQQSLDQGLQFLIQYYNGEERAKGNILERFSAQQFPDLHSELNLSSLELGDSALYFCASSVGYSSYNEQFFGPGTRLTVL.

The rearrangement uses TRBV4-2 and TRBJ2-7; D gene ambiguous. Germline values: CDR1 LGHNA, CDR2 YNFKEQ. CDR3 length: 15 residues. V was clipped by 4 bases and J by 0 bases, with 13 bases between them. The CDR3 spells CASSRSVESSYEQYF. The CDR3, as DNA: TGTGCCAGCAGCCGGTCGGTCGAGAGCTCCTACGAGCAGTACTTC.

The chain has TRBV7-6 and TRBJ2-5, with 10 bases aligning to TRBD1. The CDR3 has 15 amino acids. Trimming at V came to 5 bases and at J to 3 bases, leaving 6 bases not matched to a gene. In germline, CDR1 is SGHVS, CDR2 FNYEAQ. CDR3 DNA: TGTGCCAGCAGCGTCTCCGGGACAGGGGAAGAGACCCAGTACTTC. Amino acids: CASSVSGTGEETQYF.

The gene calls are TRBV27 and TRBJ1-1; no reliable D call. The germline V gene has CDR1 MNHEY and CDR2 SMNVEV (reference sequence). The V end was cut by 5 bases, the J end by 0 bases, with 13 bases between. This CDR3 is 15 amino acids long. The CDR3 region is CASSPLGGLNTEAFF. Written as DNA, the CDR3 is TGTGCCAGCAGTCCTTTAGGAGGGTTGAACACTGAAGCTTTCTTT.